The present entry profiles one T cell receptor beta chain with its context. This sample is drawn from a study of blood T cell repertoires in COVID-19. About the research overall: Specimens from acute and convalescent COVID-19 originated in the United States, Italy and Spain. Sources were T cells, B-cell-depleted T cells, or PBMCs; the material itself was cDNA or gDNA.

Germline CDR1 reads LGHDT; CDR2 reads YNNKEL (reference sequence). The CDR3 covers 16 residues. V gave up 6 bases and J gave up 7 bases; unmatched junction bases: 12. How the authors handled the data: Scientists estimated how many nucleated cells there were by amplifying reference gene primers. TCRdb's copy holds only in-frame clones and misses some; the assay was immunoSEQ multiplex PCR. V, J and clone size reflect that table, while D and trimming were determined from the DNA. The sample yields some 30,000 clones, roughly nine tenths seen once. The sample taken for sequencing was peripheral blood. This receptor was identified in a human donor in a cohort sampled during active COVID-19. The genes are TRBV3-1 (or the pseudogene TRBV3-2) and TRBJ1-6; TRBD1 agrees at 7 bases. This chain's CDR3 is CASRPSQGSQNSPLHF. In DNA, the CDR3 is TGTGCCAGCAGACCCTCACAGGGGAGCCAAAATTCACCCCTCCACTTT.